One and the same sample provided the 14 T cell receptor beta chains below, sequenced in a study. TCRdb reprocessed the RT-PCR reads via MiXCR and lists one record per CDR3 protein. Of around 700,000 distinct CDR3 sequences listed, about 14% are singletons. Specimen: memory CD4+ T cells from blood. The receptors here all came from a female donor in good health, serving as a healthy control.

In its sample, this clonotype was seen a few times. The CDR3 DNA reads as TGTGCCAGCTTACGAGGGGGGGGGCCTGGAGATACGCAGTATTTT. Its protein is CASLRGGGPGDTQYF. The chain employs TRBV7-2 and TRBJ2-3; TRBD2 is a possible D gene (7 bases). CDR1 and CDR2 from the germline V gene are SGHTA and FQGNSA. The CDR3 is 15 residues long. V lost 8 bases to trimming and J lost 5 bases, with 20 bases between them.

This clonotype appeared many times. This chain joins TRBV7-2 and TRBJ2-3; TRBD2 aligns across 9 bases. Trimming cost V 3 bases and J 2 bases; bases outside gene matches: 3. The CDR3 spans 15 residues. CDR1 is SGHTA, CDR2 FQGNSA, per germline. The CDR3 nucleotides read TGTGCCAGCAGCTTTACTAGCGGGCACACAGATACGCAGTATTTT. Translating it yields CASSFTSGHTDTQYF.

The chain uses TRBV18 and TRBJ2-1, with D hard to call. The germline CDR1 and CDR2 sequences are KGHSH and LQKENI. V was clipped by 3 bases and J by 10 bases, with 10 bases between them. The CDR3 length is 12 residues. The CDR3 spells CASSPLLSEQFF. CDR3 in DNA: TGTGCCAGCTCACCCTTATTAAGCGAGCAGTTCTTC.

This clonotype was counted once. A much larger clone sits a single nucleotide away, making a read error possible. The V call is TRBV7-3, the J call TRBJ1-1; D is possibly TRBD1 (6 bases). CDR1 is SGHTA, CDR2 FQGTGA, per germline. The CDR3 is 13 amino acids. The DNA for the CDR3 is TGTGCCAGCAGCTTACAGGGGCCCACTGAAGCTTCCTTT. Protein product: CASSLQGPTEASF.

The CDR3 DNA reads TGTGCCAGCAGTTCACCTACGGGGGGGGGCCCCACAGATACGCAGTATTTT. This encodes CASSSPTGGGPTDTQYF. This chain joins TRBV28 and TRBJ2-3; 8 bases agree with TRBD2. The CDR3 is 17 amino acids. Losses at the gene ends were 4 bases for V and 2 bases for J; bases not matched to a gene: 11. The germline V gene has CDR1 MDHEN and CDR2 SYDVKM.

The V and J genes are TRBV4-3 and TRBJ2-7; TRBD2 matches at 9 bases. With 0 bases clipped from V and 6 bases from J, the junction kept 6 bases outside the gene matches. The CDR3 has 15 amino acids. From germline, CDR1 is LGHNA and CDR2 YSLEER. This chain's CDR3 is CASSQDAGGGREQYF. As DNA, the CDR3 is TGCGCCAGCAGCCAAGATGCGGGGGGGGGGCGCGAGCAGTACTTC.

This clonotype came up many times. The rearrangement uses TRBV4-2 and TRBJ2-2; 7 nucleotides line up with TRBD2. The CDR3 loop spans 15 amino acids. V lost 0 bases and J lost 5; bases outside the gene matches: 3. Germline CDR1 and CDR2: LGHNA and YNFKEQ. The CDR3 DNA is TGTGCCAGCAGCCAAGATGGGGGGGGGACCGGGGAGCTGTTTTTT. Its translation is CASSQDGGGTGELFF.

The V gene is TRBV10-3, the J gene TRBJ2-4; possible D gene TRBD2, 6 bases. CDR3 length: 14 residues. Trimming pared 4 bases from V and 9 bases from J, leaving 16 bases between. The germline V gene has CDR1 ENHRY and CDR2 SYGVKD. The CDR3 region has the DNA TGTGCCATCAGTGCGGATACGGACGGGAGCATTCAGTACTTC. This sequence encodes CAISADTDGSIQYF.

V usage is TRBV20-1 and J usage is TRBJ2-4; TRBD2 agrees at 8 bases. The CDR3 sequence is 13 residues long. CDR1 is DFQATT and CDR2 is SNEGSKA in the germline V gene (reference sequence). V lost 6 bases and J lost 6; bases outside the gene matches: 7. CDR3 sequence (DNA): TGCAGTGCCTCTTCGGGGGGGAGAAACATTCAGTACTTC. Its protein product is CSASSGGRNIQYF.

This clonotype was seen a few times. The rearrangement uses TRBV4-2 and TRBJ1-1; TRBD1 matches 9 bases. CDR3 length: 16 amino acids. CDR1 is LGHNA and CDR2 is YNFKEQ in the germline V gene. With V trimmed by 1 base and J by 5 bases, 8 bases remained unmatched. CDR3 sequence (DNA): TGTGCCAGCAGCCAAGCAATCGGGGACAGGGAAACTGAAGCTTTCTTT. It specifies CASSQAIGDRETEAFF.

The CDR3 nucleotides read TGTGCCAGCAGTTCGACGTGGACAGCCAGCTCTGGAAACACCATATATTTT. The encoded protein is CASSSTWTASSGNTIYF. This chain links TRBV28 with TRBJ1-3, with TRBD1 as a possible D gene (6 bases). CDR3 length: 17 residues. The germline gives CDR1 MDHEN, CDR2 SYDVKM. Trimming cost V 4 bases and J 0 bases, with 16 bases left between them.

Only a few counts were recorded for this clonotype. V is TRBV24-1 and J is TRBJ2-2, with TRBD2 matching over 14 bases. The CDR3 extends over 22 amino acids. The V segment lost 1 base and the J segment 5 bases; nucleotides outside the gene matches: 17. Germline CDR1 is KGHDR and CDR2 is SFDVKD. CDR3 in DNA: TGTGCCACCAGTGATTTCAATAGGGGGGGACTAGCGGGAGCACGGTCGACCGGGGAGCTGTTTTTT. It translates to CATSDFNRGGLAGARSTGELFF.

The J gene is TRBJ2-2, the V gene TRBV7-9; the D is unclear. The germline V and J ends were trimmed by 10 bases and 7 bases, with 19 bases remaining between them. This CDR3 is built from 14 residues. CDR1 and CDR2 from the germline V gene are SEHNR and FQNEAQ (reference sequence). The CDR3, as DNA: TGTGCCACCGCCGGGTCTGTCGTTGGCGGGGAGCTGTTTTTT. It yields the protein CATAGSVVGGELFF.

This clonotype was picked up a small number of times. This chain connects TRBV5-1 to TRBJ2-3; no definite D call. V shed 1 base and J shed 6 bases, with 18 bases lying between them. From germline, CDR1 is SGHRS and CDR2 YFSETQ. CDR3 length: 16 residues. Written as DNA, the CDR3 is TGCGCCAGCAGCTTGTGGAGCGTCAGTACCGGTGATACGCAGTATTTT. This encodes CASSLWSVSTGDTQYF.